A single sample is the source of the 12 T cell receptor beta chains below, sequenced in a study of blood T cell repertoires in COVID-19. TCRdb keeps only in-frame clones here, not all; method: immunoSEQ multiplex PCR. Among fewer than 350,000 clones listed, around 90% were seen once. Material: PBMCs or T cells enriched from blood (not recorded which). These receptors were collected from a man aged 55 to 69 who had recovered from COVID-19.

This clone was recorded once. The rearrangement uses TRBV11-3 and TRBJ2-2; a possible D gene is TRBD1 (6 bases). V lost 2 bases, J lost 2 bases, and 9 bases lay in between. CDR3 length equals 15 residues. The germline gives CDR1 SGHNT, CDR2 YENEEA. The CDR3, as DNA: TGTGCCAGCAGCTTAAACAGGGTCAACACCGGGGAGCTGTTTTTT. Residues: CASSLNRVNTGELFF.

This clone appeared a few times. The chain couples TRBV2 to TRBJ1-6, with D perhaps TRBD1 (5 bases). CDR1 and CDR2 from the germline V gene are SNHLY and FYNNEI. Trimming left V 7 bases short and J 9 bases short, with 19 bases between. The CDR3 spans 15 residues. The CDR3 region is CASTQREGLASPLHF. CDR3 in DNA: TGTGCCAGCACCCAAAGGGAGGGACTGGCTTCACCCCTCCACTTT.

The chain recombines TRBV10-3 with TRBJ2-1, with TRBD2 as a possible D gene (6 bases). This CDR3 spans 13 amino acids. Germline CDR1 is ENHRY and CDR2 is SYGVKD. V lost 7 bases to trimming and J lost 6 bases, with 13 bases between them. CDR3: CAIKLTSSNEQFF. The DNA of the CDR3 is TGTGCCATCAAACTTACTAGCTCCAATGAGCAGTTCTTC.

The chain recombines TRBV7-2 with TRBJ2-7; TRBD1 matches at 7 bases. The ends lost 1 base at V and 3 bases at J; junction bases unmatched: 3. CDR1 SGHTA and CDR2 FQGNSA come from the germline V gene. The CDR3 covers 14 residues. This chain's CDR3 is CASSLGDSNYEQYF. In nucleotides, the CDR3 is TGTGCCAGCAGCTTAGGGGACAGCAACTACGAGCAGTACTTC.

The chain employs TRBV29-1 and TRBJ2-4; the match to TRBD1 covers 10 bases. The germline gives CDR1 SQVTM, CDR2 ANQGSEA. The CDR3 has 14 residues. The trim removed 3 bases at V and 8 bases at J, leaving 7 bases unmatched. The CDR3 spells CSVDLRDRGDIQYF. The CDR3 bases are TGCAGCGTTGACCTCCGGGACAGGGGCGACATTCAGTACTTC.

The gene calls are TRBV7-9 and TRBJ2-1; 7 nucleotides line up with TRBD2. V dropped 4 bases and J dropped 10; count of bases not matched to a gene: 4. The CDR3 contains 12 residues. Germline CDR1 and CDR2: SEHNR and FQNEAQ (reference sequence). In DNA form, the CDR3 reads TGTGCCAGCAGCTCCGCTAGCGGAGAGCAGTTCTTC. It specifies CASSSASGEQFF.

The chain links TRBV27 to TRBJ1-1, with D unclear. Germline-derived CDR1 and CDR2 are MNHEY and SMNVEV (reference sequence). The CDR3 spans 14 residues. The V end was cut by 4 bases, the J end by 11 bases, with 20 bases between. CDR3 coding DNA: TGTGCCAGCAGTTCTCTCATAGGACTCTTACCGGCTTTCTTT. Protein sequence: CASSSLIGLLPAFF.

This chain uses TRBV29-1 with TRBJ1-2, with D tentatively TRBD1 (5 bases). V lost 2 bases to trimming and J lost 2 bases, with 9 bases between them. This CDR3 region has 13 residues. Looked up from germline, CDR1 is SQVTM and CDR2 is ANQGSEA. The CDR3 DNA follows: TGCAGCGTTGAAAGTCAGGGCAACTATGGCTACACCTTC. This translates into CSVESQGNYGYTF. The full variable domain, completed using reference TRBV29-1 and TRBJ1-2, is SAVISQKPSRDICQRGTSLTIQCQVDSQVTMMFWYRQQPGQSLTLIATANQGSEATYESGFVIDKFPISRPNLTFSTLTVSNMSPEDSSIYLCSVESQGNYGYTFGSGTRLTVV.

This clone was detected a few times. The CDR3 DNA reads TGTGCCAGTAGTGTGGGACTAGCGGGAGCGGTTGGCGGGGAGCTGTTTTTT. Its protein product is CASSVGLAGAVGGELFF. This chain connects TRBV19 to TRBJ2-2; TRBD2 matches at 14 bases. The junction had 9 bases not matched to a gene; V was cut back by 5 bases and J by 7 bases. Germline values: CDR1 LNHDA, CDR2 SQIVND (reference sequence). The CDR3 is made up of 17 amino acids.

The V call is TRBV7-2, the J call TRBJ2-7; D ambiguous. The CDR3 loop spans 15 amino acids. Per the germline V gene, CDR1 is SGHTA and CDR2 is FQGNSA. V dropped 1 base and J dropped 2 bases, with 12 bases sitting between them. CDR3 protein: CASSLDQVVAYEQYF. CDR3 in DNA: TGTGCCAGCAGCTTAGATCAGGTTGTCGCCTACGAGCAGTACTTC.

The chain recombines TRBV5-1 with TRBJ2-7, with D perhaps matching TRBD1 (5 bases). The CDR3 contains 15 residues. Germline V CDR1 and CDR2: SGHRS, YFSETQ. V dropped 2 bases and J dropped 0 bases, with 12 bases sitting between them. The CDR3 is CASSLVQGDSYEQYF. CDR3 DNA: TGCGCCAGCAGCTTAGTTCAGGGCGACTCCTACGAGCAGTACTTC.

Concerning this clone itself: At the DNA level, this CDR3 is encoded by other sequences in the same sample as well. This chain links TRBV5-1 with TRBJ2-1; 8 bases map to TRBD2. The ends lost 4 bases at V and 0 bases at J; junction bases unmatched: 3. This CDR3 is 15 amino acids long. Germline V gene sequence: CDR1 SGHRS, CDR2 YFSETQ. CDR3: CASSPSGSSYNEQFF. The CDR3 DNA reads as TGCGCCAGCAGCCCGAGCGGGAGCTCCTACAATGAGCAGTTCTTC.